This T cell receptor (beta chain) was documented in a study of T cells in Graves' hyperthyroidism and ophthalmopathy. Study-wide results and limits: Most expanded thyroid clonotypes above 0.001 also appeared in blood.

This clonotype was observed many times. Antigen specificity is unknown. This CDR3 comprises 16 residues. The V gene's germline CDR1 is SGHVS and CDR2 FNYEAQ. After removal of 0 bases from V and 0 bases from J, the junction contained 4 bases not matched to a gene. The diagnoses drew upon clinical symptoms, serum thyroxine and TRAb, thyroid ultrasound and orbital computed tomography. RNA transcripts served as the template for amplifying TCR beta CDR3 regions. An initial round of RT-PCR targeting the TCR CDR3 relied on the HTBI primer set. TCRdb called the multiplex PCR reads again in MiXCR, with one record for every CDR3 protein. Among about 600,000 distinct CDR3 sequences listed, 16% were seen once.

The TCR was taken from a woman between 40 and 55 years old with Graves' ophthalmopathy. The chain carries TRBV7-6 and TRBJ2-5; TRBD1 aligns across 7 bases. The sequencing sample was made of blood. This CDR3 reads CASSLALGTDQETQYF. The CDR3 DNA is TGTGCCAGCAGCTTAGCGCTGGGGACAGACCAAGAGACCCAGTACTTC. Full variable domain (rest looked up from reference TRBV7-6 and TRBJ2-5): GAGVSQSPRYKVTKRGQDVALRCDPISGHVSLYWYRQALGQGPEFLTYFNYEAQQDKSGLPNDRFSAERPEGSISTLTIQRTEQRDSAMYRCASSLALGTDQETQYFGPGTRLLVL.